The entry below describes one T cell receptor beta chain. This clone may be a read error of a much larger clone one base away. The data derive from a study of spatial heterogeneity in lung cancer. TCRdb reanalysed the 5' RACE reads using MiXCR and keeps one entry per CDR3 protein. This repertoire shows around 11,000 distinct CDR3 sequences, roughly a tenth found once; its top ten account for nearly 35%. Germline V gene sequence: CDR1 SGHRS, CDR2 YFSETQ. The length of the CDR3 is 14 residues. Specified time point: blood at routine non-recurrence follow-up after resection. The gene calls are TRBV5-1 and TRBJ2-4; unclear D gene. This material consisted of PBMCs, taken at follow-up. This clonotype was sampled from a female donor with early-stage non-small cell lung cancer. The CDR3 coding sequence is TGCGCCAGCAGCTTGGAGGGTGGGCGCAACATTCTGTACTTC. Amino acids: CASSLEGGRNILYF.